This T cell receptor (beta chain) derives from a study of CD8 T cells in ankylosing spondylitis. General study points: The study identified a TCR beta motif of under ten highly homologous variants that appeared characteristic of ankylosing spondylitis blood.

J gave up 5 bases and V 4 bases, and 3 bases lay outside the gene matches. The CDR3 has 13 amino acids. CDR1 is SGHTA, CDR2 FQGNSA, per germline. TCRdb reprocessed the 5' RACE reads with MiXCR, giving one entry per CDR3 protein. The sample lists a few hundred thousand distinct CDR3 sequences, 17% occurring once. This clonotype showed up just a few times. Antigen: not known. The clonotype comes from a male donor with ankylosing spondylitis. The sequencing input was blood, either unsorted or a sorted T cell fraction (not recorded which). This rearrangement joins TRBV7-2 to TRBJ2-3; 7 bases align to TRBD2. The CDR3 nucleotides read TGTGCCAGCAGCTCCTCTAGCGGAGATACGCAGTATTTT. Translation gives CASSSSSGDTQYF.